This T cell receptor beta chain was documented in a study of CD8 T cells in Susac syndrome. With random hexamers, reverse transcription was performed on roughly 0.5 to 1 ug of RNA. From the immunoSEQ multiplex PCR reads, TCRdb called clonotypes with MiXCR, one entry per CDR3 protein. Of about 66,000 distinct CDR3 sequences in the sample, around 95% were seen once. This CDR3 has 19 residues. Germline CDR1 reads LGHDT; CDR2 reads YNNKEL (reference sequence). V gave up 8 bases and J gave up 3 bases; unmatched junction bases: 23. This TCR was recovered from a human donor with multiple sclerosis. This rearrangement joins TRBV3-1 to TRBJ2-7, with 9 bases lining up with TRBD1. The sequenced material came from CD8+ T cells from PBMCs. CDR3 in DNA: TGTGCCAGCTCTCCGGCAGGGACAGGGTTCCCCGGACCCCTCTACGAGCAGTACTTC. Protein: CASSPAGTGFPGPLYEQYF.